These 30 T cell receptor beta chains originate from one sample sequenced in a study of shared clonotypes between healthy human individuals. In the naive CD8 group, cells lacked CD45RO and were positively selected for CCR7, so terminally differentiated effector memory CD45RA+ cells were left out. The repertoire was sequenced with immunoSEQ multiplex PCR; TCRdb's copy has only in-frame clones and lacks some. This sample yields about 700,000 clones, of which about 92% are seen a single time; about a quarter belongs to the top ten. The sequenced sample was naive CD8+ T cells sorted from blood. The receptors were sampled from a man between 25 and 39 years old in good health.

The CDR3 region has the DNA TGTGCCAGCAGCTCCAAGCGGGAGAGGACAGATACGCAGTATTTT. Protein: CASSSKRERTDTQYF. The rearrangement uses TRBV11-2 and TRBJ2-3, with 8 bases identical to TRBD2. After removal of 4 bases from V and 3 bases from J, the junction contained 6 bases not matched to a gene. Per the germline V gene, CDR1 is SGHAT and CDR2 is FQNNGV. The CDR3 length is 15 residues.

The V call is TRBV15, the J call TRBJ1-6; D might be TRBD1 (6 bases). CDR1 and CDR2 (germline): LNHNV, YYDKDF (reference sequence). The CDR3 loop spans 15 amino acids. Trimming took 4 bases from V and 8 from J, leaving 15 bases between them. This CDR3 is CATSKPRGSDSPLHF. CDR3 sequence (DNA): TGTGCCACCAGCAAACCCAGGGGTTCGGATTCACCCCTCCACTTT. Using reference TRBV15 and TRBJ1-6 for the parts outside the CDR3, the full variable domain is DAMVIQNPRYQVTQFGKPVTLSCSQTLNHNVMYWYQQKSSQAPKLLFHYYDKDFNNEADTPDNFQSRRPNTSFCFLDIRSPGLGDTAMYLCATSKPRGSDSPLHFGNGTRLTVT.

V gene TRBV6-6 combines with J gene TRBJ1-1, with 8 bases aligning to TRBD1. In germline, CDR1 is MNHNY, CDR2 SVGAGI (reference sequence). The CDR3 has 13 residues. V lost 6 bases to trimming and J lost 7 bases; unmatched junction nucleotides: 7. CDR3 sequence reads: CASSHGTGREAFF. CDR3 nucleotide sequence: TGTGCCAGCAGCCACGGGACAGGTCGTGAAGCTTTCTTT.

In its sample, this clone was seen a few times. This chain links TRBV28 with TRBJ1-2; D is ambiguous. The CDR3 is 11 amino acids. Germline loops: CDR1 MDHEN, CDR2 SYDVKM. Trimming took off 6 bases at V and 3 bases at J, with 5 bases between the two ends. The CDR3 here is CASSHDYGYTF. DNA of the CDR3: TGTGCCAGCAGCCACGACTATGGCTACACCTTC.

The chain links TRBV14 to TRBJ2-1, with 9 bases aligning to TRBD1. The CDR3 length is 14 residues. CDR1 and CDR2 from the germline V gene are SGHDN and FVKESK. The V gene end was trimmed by 5 bases and the J gene end by 10 bases; junction bases not matched to a gene: 9. The CDR3 DNA follows: TGTGCCAGCAGCTGGGGACAGGGAGCGAGGGAGCAGTTCTTC. Translation: CASSWGQGAREQFF.

This chain joins TRBV7-9 and TRBJ1-2; no firm D call. Trimming removed 5 bases at V and 3 bases at J, with 13 bases between. The CDR3 consists of 14 residues. The germline V gene has CDR1 SEHNR and CDR2 FQNEAQ (reference sequence). The CDR3 DNA follows: TGTGCCAGCAGCACTACCACCCGTCACTATGGCTACACCTTC. Its protein product is CASSTTTRHYGYTF.

The chain recombines TRBV28 with TRBJ2-4; a weak D match, TRBD1 (5 bases). V lost 5 bases and J 0 bases, leaving 14 bases between the germline ends. Germline CDR1 MDHEN, CDR2 SYDVKM. The CDR3 contains 16 residues. DNA of the CDR3: TGTGCCAGCAGTCCACTTGGTCAGGGAGCCAAAAACATTCAGTACTTC. Its translation: CASSPLGQGAKNIQYF.

This clone is a singleton in its sample. The genes are TRBV9 and TRBJ1-2; D remains unclear. In germline, CDR1 is SGDLS, CDR2 YYNGEE. CDR3 length: 15 amino acids. Trimming took 6 bases from V and 0 from J, leaving 15 bases between them. The CDR3 bases are TGTGCCAGCACCCGCGCTAAAGGTGCTAACTATGGCTACACCTTC. Translation: CASTRAKGANYGYTF.

The genes are TRBV29-1 and TRBJ2-2; D perhaps matches TRBD1 (6 bases). Trimming took off 1 base at V and 3 bases at J, with 9 bases between the two ends. The CDR3 runs 14 residues. Germline lookup yields CDR1 SQVTM and CDR2 ANQGSEA. Written as DNA, the CDR3 is TGCAGCGTTGAAGCAGGGGTAGACACCGGGGAGCTGTTTTTT. It yields the protein CSVEAGVDTGELFF.

This rearrangement joins TRBV5-1 to TRBJ1-1; D is uncertain. V was pared by 3 bases and J by 1 base, with 10 bases between. Germline assignment: CDR1 SGHRS and CDR2 YFSETQ. This CDR3 contains 14 residues. The CDR3 DNA reads TGCGCCAGCAGCTACAGACGGGCGAACACTGAAGCTTTCTTT. This translates into CASSYRRANTEAFF. Drawing the rest from reference TRBV5-1 and TRBJ1-1, the complete variable domain is KAGVTQTPRYLIKTRGQQVTLSCSPISGHRSVSWYQQTPGQGLQFLFEYFSETQRNKGNFPGRFSGRQFSNSRSEMNVSTLELGDSALYLCASSYRRANTEAFFGQGTRLTVV.

The V and J genes are TRBV27 and TRBJ2-1; D call uncertain. Per germline, CDR1 MNHEY and CDR2 SMNVEV (reference sequence). This CDR3 region has 11 residues. The germline V and J ends were trimmed by 2 bases and 9 bases, with 5 bases remaining between them. The chain's CDR3 is CASSLRAEQFF. DNA for the CDR3: TGTGCCAGCAGTTTAAGAGCTGAGCAGTTCTTC.

The chain links TRBV4-3 to TRBJ2-5; 7 bases map to TRBD2. Looked up from germline, CDR1 is LGHNA and CDR2 is YSLEER. This CDR3 region has 15 residues. V shed 1 base, J shed 2 bases, and the junction held 4 bases outside the gene matches. CDR3 sequence reads: CASSQGLAVQETQYF. The CDR3 nucleotides read TGCGCCAGCAGCCAAGGTCTAGCGGTTCAAGAGACCCAGTACTTC.

In this sample, this clone turned up once. The chain has TRBV29-1 and TRBJ2-6, with TRBD1 identical over 10 bases. The CDR3 totals 16 residues. J lost 4 bases, V lost 3 bases, and 6 bases had no gene match. CDR1 and CDR2 from the germline V gene are SQVTM and ANQGSEA. CDR3 nucleotides: TGCAGCGTTGATACGGGACAGGGGTCCGGGGCCAACGTCCTGACTTTC. Its protein is CSVDTGQGSGANVLTF.

The J gene is TRBJ2-7, the V gene TRBV7-9, with 9 bases that match TRBD2. CDR1 is SEHNR and CDR2 is FQNEAQ in the germline V gene (reference sequence). V shed 5 bases, J shed 7 bases, and the junction held 9 bases outside the gene matches. CDR3 length: 14 amino acids. CDR3 DNA sequence: TGTGCCAGCAGCCCGGGACTAGCTAACGGTGAGCAGTACTTC. Its protein product is CASSPGLANGEQYF.

The chain employs TRBV19 and TRBJ2-7; 10 nucleotides match TRBD1. CDR3 size: 16 residues. V shed 3 bases and J 2 bases; nucleotides not matched to a gene: 7. CDR1 and CDR2 from the germline V gene are LNHDA and SQIVND (reference sequence). The CDR3 protein is CASSMAPDRGTYEQYF. In DNA, the CDR3 is TGTGCCAGTAGTATGGCCCCGGACAGGGGGACCTACGAGCAGTACTTC.

This clone was detected a few times. The V gene is TRBV28, the J gene TRBJ1-5; D unclear. Germline loops: CDR1 MDHEN, CDR2 SYDVKM. The ends were cut back, 8 bases at V and 12 bases at J, with 20 bases in the middle. This CDR3 contains 13 residues. The CDR3 DNA follows: TGTGCCAGCGGGTCCTATACGATTTCTGTCCAGCATTTT. This encodes CASGSYTISVQHF.

V usage is TRBV5-1 and J usage is TRBJ2-7; 7 bases align to TRBD1. Germline CDR1 is SGHRS and CDR2 is YFSETQ. J was trimmed by 5 bases and V by 4 bases; bases with no gene match: 12. CDR3 size: 15 residues. The CDR3 loop is CASSVTGTVLDEQYF. CDR3 DNA sequence: TGCGCCAGCAGCGTGACAGGGACGGTATTGGACGAGCAGTACTTC.

The chain's CDR3 is CASSPRAGLAYEQYF. The CDR3 DNA reads as TGTGCCAGTAGTCCACGGGCAGGTCTAGCCTACGAGCAGTACTTC. The V and J genes are TRBV19 and TRBJ2-7, with D uncertain. V was cut by 5 bases and J by 2 bases, with 16 bases left in between. CDR1 and CDR2 (germline): LNHDA, SQIVND (reference sequence). CDR3 size: 15 residues. The entire variable domain, with the rest obtained from reference TRBV19 and TRBJ2-7, is as follows: DGGITQSPKYLFRKEGQNVTLSCEQNLNHDAMYWYRQDPGQGLRLIYYSQIVNDFQKGDIAEGYSVSREKKESFPLTVTSAQKNPTAFYLCASSPRAGLAYEQYFGPGTRLTVT.

The count of this clone is one. The V gene is TRBV30, the J gene TRBJ2-7; unclear D gene. Germline-derived CDR1 and CDR2 are GTSNPN and SVGIG (reference sequence). The CDR3 loop spans 11 amino acids. The V end lost 2 bases, the J end lost 1 base, and 3 bases lay between the germline ends. For the CDR3, the DNA is TGTGCCTGGAGTAGGTCCTACGAGCAGTACTTC. Residues: CAWSRSYEQYF.

The rearrangement joins TRBV5-4 to TRBJ2-5; a weak D match, TRBD1 (5 bases). The CDR3 spans 15 residues. Trimming left V 0 bases short and J 5 bases short, with 14 bases between. Germline loops: CDR1 SGHNT, CDR2 YYREEE (reference sequence). In DNA, the CDR3 is TGTGCCAGCAGCTTGGGGGGCGACGGTTGGGAGACCCAGTACTTC. Its protein is CASSLGGDGWETQYF.

This sequence joins TRBV7-9 and TRBJ1-1; no clear D gene. CDR1 is SEHNR and CDR2 is FQNEAQ in the germline V gene (reference sequence). This CDR3 spans 12 amino acids. The V and J ends lost 3 bases and 3 bases respectively, with 5 bases between them. As DNA, the CDR3 is TGTGCCAGCAGCTTTCACGACACTGAAGCTTTCTTT. Translation: CASSFHDTEAFF.

The chain links TRBV4-2 to TRBJ2-7; 8 bases line up with TRBD2. CDR3 length equals 15 residues. Germline V gene sequence: CDR1 LGHNA, CDR2 YNFKEQ. Unmatched junction bases numbered 4, after V lost 0 bases and J lost 3 bases. The CDR3 region is CASSQESAGDYEQYF. CDR3 sequence (DNA): TGTGCCAGCAGCCAAGAGTCAGCGGGAGACTACGAGCAGTACTTC.

The chain's CDR3 is CASSYGTEYEQYF. In DNA form, the CDR3 reads TGTGCCAGCAGCTACGGGACAGAATACGAGCAGTACTTC. This sequence joins TRBV6-5 and TRBJ2-7, with TRBD1 matching 7 bases. The germline CDR1 and CDR2 sequences are MNHEY and SVGAGI. This CDR3 has 13 residues. The junction had 6 bases not matched to a gene; V was cut back by 6 bases and J by 4 bases.

The chain is built from TRBV7-9 and TRBJ2-1; 8 bases map to TRBD1. In germline, CDR1 is SEHNR, CDR2 FQNEAQ (reference sequence). The trim removed 5 bases at V and 5 bases at J, leaving 8 bases unmatched. This CDR3 spans 15 amino acids. CDR3 loop: CASSPEGQVHNEQFF. In DNA, the CDR3 is TGTGCCAGCAGCCCGGAGGGACAGGTCCACAATGAGCAGTTCTTC.

The chain is built from TRBV11-2 and TRBJ2-7; D possibly matches TRBD1 or TRBD2 (6 bases each). The length of the CDR3 is 15 residues. Germline V lookup: CDR1 SGHAT, CDR2 FQNNGV. The V gene lost 5 bases and the J gene lost 0 bases, with 14 bases spanning the gap. The CDR3 nucleotides are TGTGCCAGCAGCCACAGGGACTCAGGCTCCTACGAGCAGTACTTC. It specifies CASSHRDSGSYEQYF.

This clone was seen more than once but under ten times. The V gene is TRBV15, the J gene TRBJ2-1, with TRBD1 as a possible D gene (6 bases). Trimming pared 2 bases from V and 6 bases from J, leaving 14 bases between. The CDR3 is 15 residues long. Germline CDR1 reads LNHNV; CDR2 reads YYDKDF (reference sequence). The CDR3 here is CATSRMREGGNEQFF. CDR3 DNA: TGTGCCACCAGCAGAATGAGAGAAGGGGGCAATGAGCAGTTCTTC.

V usage is TRBV11-2 and J usage is TRBJ2-1, with a tentative D call TRBD2 (5 bases). Per the germline V gene, CDR1 is SGHAT and CDR2 is FQNNGV. CDR3 length equals 11 residues. The V and J ends lost 6 bases and 10 bases respectively, with 10 bases between them. The CDR3 loop reads CASRVTGEQFF. CDR3 nucleotides: TGTGCCAGCAGGGTTACGGGGGAGCAGTTCTTC.

V is TRBV7-3 and J is TRBJ2-1; D not certain. Looked up from germline, CDR1 is SGHTA and CDR2 is FQGTGA. There are 14 residues in the CDR3. Between the trimmed V and J ends, which lost 2 bases and 3 bases, there was a span of 8 bases. CDR3 amino acids: CASSLGRNYNEQFF. The CDR3 DNA follows: TGTGCCAGCAGCTTAGGGCGGAACTACAATGAGCAGTTCTTC.

V gene TRBV4-3 combines with J gene TRBJ2-1; no clear D gene. Germline assignment: CDR1 LGHNA and CDR2 YSLEER. Trimming left V 0 bases short and J 6 bases short, with 21 bases between. This CDR3 spans 18 amino acids. As DNA, the CDR3 is TGCGCCAGCAGCCAAGATACCCCATTCTCGGATGCGGTCAATGAGCAGTTCTTC. This encodes CASSQDTPFSDAVNEQFF.

This chain uses TRBV7-9 with TRBJ1-5, with D unclear. CDR3 length: 15 residues. V was pared by 5 bases and J by 0 bases, with 11 bases between. CDR1 SEHNR and CDR2 FQNEAQ come from the germline V gene (reference sequence). The CDR3 DNA is TGTGCCAGCAGCCGAACCACGATTAGCAATCAGCCCCAGCATTTT. As protein: CASSRTTISNQPQHF.